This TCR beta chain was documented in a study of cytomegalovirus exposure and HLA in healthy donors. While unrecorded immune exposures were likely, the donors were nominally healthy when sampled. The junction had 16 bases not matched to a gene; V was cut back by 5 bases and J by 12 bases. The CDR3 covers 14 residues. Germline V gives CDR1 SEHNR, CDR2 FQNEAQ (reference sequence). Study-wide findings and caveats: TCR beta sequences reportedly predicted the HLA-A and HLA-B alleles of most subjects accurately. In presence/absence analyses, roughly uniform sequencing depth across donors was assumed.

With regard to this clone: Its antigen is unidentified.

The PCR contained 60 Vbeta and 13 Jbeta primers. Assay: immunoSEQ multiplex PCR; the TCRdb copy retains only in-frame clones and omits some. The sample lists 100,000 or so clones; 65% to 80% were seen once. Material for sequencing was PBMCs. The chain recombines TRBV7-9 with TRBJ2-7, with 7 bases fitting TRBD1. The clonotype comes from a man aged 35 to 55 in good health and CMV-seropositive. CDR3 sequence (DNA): TGTGCCAGCAGCATAGGGGGCTTGGTGTACAGACCGTACTTC. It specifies CASSIGGLVYRPYF.